These 27 T cell receptor beta chains came from one sample sequenced in a study of blood T cell repertoires in COVID-19. TCRdb's table, derived via immunoSEQ multiplex PCR, lists solely in-frame clones and lacks some. The repertoire includes a few hundred thousand clones, roughly 84% of them detected once, and 7% to 9% sits in the top ten. Sequencing used PBMCs or T cells enriched from blood (not recorded which). The origin of the receptors is a man aged 30 to 39 in a cohort exposed to, infected with or recovered from COVID-19 (not recorded which).

The chain is built from TRBV28 and TRBJ2-6; 8 bases agree with TRBD1. The CDR3 has 16 amino acids. The V gene end was trimmed by 6 bases and the J gene end by 0 bases; junction bases not matched to a gene: 4. Germline CDR1 MDHEN, CDR2 SYDVKM. CDR3 in amino acids: CASRGTGTSGANVLTF. As DNA, the CDR3 is TGTGCCAGCAGGGGGACAGGAACCTCTGGGGCCAACGTCCTGACTTTC. The whole variable domain, remainder taken from reference TRBV28 and TRBJ2-6, is DVKVTQSSRYLVKRTGEKVFLECVQDMDHENMFWYRQDPGLGLRLIYFSYDVKMKEKGDIPEGYSVSREKKERFSLILESASTNQTSMYLCASRGTGTSGANVLTFGAGSRLTVL.

V and J are TRBV7-8 and TRBJ2-5, with 12 bases fitting TRBD2. CDR3 length: 20 residues. The germline CDR1 and CDR2 sequences are SGHVS and FQNEAQ. V lost 3 bases to trimming and J lost 5 bases; unmatched junction nucleotides: 19. CDR3 sequence reads: CASSFARVGRLAGVRETQYF. The CDR3 nucleotides are TGTGCCAGCAGCTTCGCACGGGTAGGGCGACTAGCGGGAGTCCGGGAGACCCAGTACTTC.

The table lists this clone with a few counts. The rearrangement links TRBV6-5 to TRBJ2-7; 12 bases map to TRBD2. The CDR3 length is 14 residues. Germline lookup yields CDR1 MNHEY and CDR2 SVGAGI. V gave up 8 bases and J gave up 7 bases; unmatched junction bases: 9. The CDR3 nucleotides read TGTGCCAGCTCACTAGCGGGAGGTTCGAGTGAGCAGTACTTC. It specifies CASSLAGGSSEQYF.

V gene TRBV4-1 combines with J gene TRBJ2-7; 7 nucleotides align to TRBD1. The trim removed 1 base at V and 6 bases at J, leaving 0 bases unmatched. CDR1 MGHRA and CDR2 YSYEKL come from the germline V gene. This CDR3 comprises 12 residues. DNA for the CDR3: TGCGCCAGCAGCCAAGCAGGGGGCGAGCAGTACTTC. As protein: CASSQAGGEQYF.

This chain connects TRBV7-9 to TRBJ2-7, with 8 bases fitting TRBD2. The CDR3 spans 12 residues. With V trimmed by 7 bases and J by 7 bases, 6 bases remained unmatched. Per germline, CDR1 SEHNR and CDR2 FQNEAQ (reference sequence). The CDR3 here is CASNLVAGEQYF. The DNA of the CDR3 is TGTGCCAGCAACCTCGTAGCGGGAGAGCAGTACTTC.

This chain connects TRBV28 to TRBJ1-2; D is possibly TRBD1 (6 bases). Trimming took 2 bases from V and 4 from J, leaving 11 bases between them. The CDR3 is made up of 14 amino acids. Germline V gene lookup returns CDR1 MDHEN and CDR2 SYDVKM. CDR3 sequence (DNA): TGTGCCAGCAGTTTAACAGGGAATACCTATGGCTACACCTTC. As protein: CASSLTGNTYGYTF.

The chain links TRBV2 to TRBJ2-1, with 8 nucleotides matching TRBD1. Per germline, CDR1 SNHLY and CDR2 FYNNEI. The CDR3 consists of 15 residues. Trimming took 6 bases from V and 2 from J; bases not matched to a gene: 6. This CDR3 is CASRTGTGTYNEQFF. In DNA form, the CDR3 reads TGTGCCAGCAGAACCGGGACAGGAACCTACAATGAGCAGTTCTTC.

The rearrangement uses TRBV4-3 and TRBJ2-7; 8 bases are a match to TRBD2. The germline gives CDR1 LGHNA, CDR2 YSLEER. Losses at the gene ends were 1 base for V and 0 bases for J; bases not matched to a gene: 17. This CDR3 is 20 amino acids long. The CDR3 bases are TGCGCCAGCAGCCAAGGTTTTGCTAGCGGGCGGACAATTGACTCCTACGAGCAGTACTTC. Its protein product is CASSQGFASGRTIDSYEQYF.

The rearrangement links TRBV28 to TRBJ1-3; a weak D match, TRBD1 (6 bases). The ends were cut back, 7 bases at V and 4 bases at J, with 14 bases in the middle. This CDR3 spans 14 amino acids. In germline, CDR1 is MDHEN, CDR2 SYDVKM. This CDR3 reads CASIPTGSGNTIYF. The CDR3, as DNA: TGTGCCAGCATCCCTACAGGGTCCGGAAACACCATATATTTT.

The V call is TRBV7-8, the J call TRBJ2-7, with TRBD1 matching over 7 bases. V lost 5 bases to trimming and J lost 6 bases; unmatched junction nucleotides: 10. Germline CDR1 reads SGHVS; CDR2 reads FQNEAQ. The CDR3 is 14 amino acids. CDR3 sequence reads: CASSITGTVAEQYF. The CDR3 DNA sequence: TGTGCCAGCAGCATAACCGGGACAGTGGCCGAGCAGTACTTC.

The gene calls are TRBV27 and TRBJ2-7; 7 bases fit TRBD1. Trimming cost V 7 bases and J 5 bases; bases outside gene matches: 14. The germline CDR1 and CDR2 sequences are MNHEY and SMNVEV (reference sequence). The CDR3 is 15 residues long. This CDR3 reads CASKGPKQGRDEQYF. CDR3 in DNA: TGTGCCAGCAAAGGTCCTAAACAGGGGAGAGACGAGCAGTACTTC.

V gene TRBV28 combines with J gene TRBJ2-4; D may be TRBD1 (6 bases). Trimming took 5 bases from V and 7 from J, leaving 15 bases between them. The CDR3 is 14 residues long. The germline V gene encodes CDR1 MDHEN and CDR2 SYDVKM. CDR3 loop: CASSPPQGMNIQYF. The CDR3 coding sequence is TGTGCCAGCAGTCCCCCTCAGGGGATGAACATTCAGTACTTC. The full variable domain, rest sourced from reference TRBV28 and TRBJ2-4, is DVKVTQSSRYLVKRTGEKVFLECVQDMDHENMFWYRQDPGLGLRLIYFSYDVKMKEKGDIPEGYSVSREKKERFSLILESASTNQTSMYLCASSPPQGMNIQYFGAGTRLSVL.

The CDR3 spells CASKRNPGYSVETQYF. The CDR3 nucleotides read TGTGCCAGTAAGCGGAACCCGGGTTACAGCGTAGAGACCCAGTACTTC. The chain uses TRBV19 and TRBJ2-5; a possible D gene is TRBD2 (5 bases). Germline V gene lookup returns CDR1 LNHDA and CDR2 SQIVND (reference sequence). This CDR3 has 16 residues. Between the trimmed V and J ends, which lost 7 bases and 4 bases, there was a span of 22 bases. The full variable domain, with the rest looked up from reference TRBV19 and TRBJ2-5, is DGGITQSPKYLFRKEGQNVTLSCEQNLNHDAMYWYRQDPGQGLRLIYYSQIVNDFQKGDIAEGYSVSREKKESFPLTVTSAQKNPTAFYLCASKRNPGYSVETQYFGPGTRLLVL.

This chain joins TRBV15 and TRBJ1-4, with 8 nucleotides matching TRBD1. CDR3 length: 15 residues. Germline lookup yields CDR1 LNHNV and CDR2 YYDKDF (reference sequence). V trimming: 1 base; J trimming: 4 bases; junction bases outside the gene matches: 2. In nucleotides, the CDR3 is TGTGCCACCAGCAGAGGGACAGGGAGTAATGAAAAACTGTTTTTT. Protein: CATSRGTGSNEKLFF.

This clone has a single count. The V and J genes are TRBV11-2 and TRBJ1-1; 9 nucleotides match TRBD1. J was trimmed by 4 bases and V by 5 bases; bases with no gene match: 8. The V gene's germline CDR1 is SGHAT and CDR2 FQNNGV. The CDR3 totals 15 residues. CDR3 protein: CASSPPTGGFTEAFF. The CDR3 DNA reads TGTGCCAGCAGCCCCCCCACAGGGGGCTTCACTGAAGCTTTCTTT.

The chain carries TRBV6-1 and TRBJ2-7; possibly TRBD2 for D (6 bases). V gave up 3 bases and J gave up 4 bases, with 10 bases separating them. The germline V gene has CDR1 MNHNS and CDR2 SASEGT. CDR3 length: 13 amino acids. DNA for the CDR3: TGTGCCAGCAGTGAGGGGACTCCGTACGAGCAGTACTTC. Its protein is CASSEGTPYEQYF.

This sequence joins TRBV11-2 and TRBJ2-5, with D possibly TRBD1 on 5 matching bases. The V end was cut by 5 bases, the J end by 0 bases, with 16 bases between. The CDR3 loop spans 16 amino acids. CDR1 and CDR2 from the germline V gene are SGHAT and FQNNGV. The chain's CDR3 is CASSPVGSRDQETQYF. DNA for the CDR3: TGTGCCAGCAGCCCAGTTGGTTCCAGGGACCAAGAGACCCAGTACTTC.

The chain carries TRBV27 and TRBJ2-2, with D possibly TRBD2 on 6 matching bases. This CDR3 contains 16 residues. Germline CDR1 MNHEY, CDR2 SMNVEV (reference sequence). Trimming cost V 1 base and J 1 base, with 10 bases left between them. The CDR3 loop reads CASSLWQRVNTGELFF. The CDR3 nucleotides read TGTGCCAGCAGTTTATGGCAGCGGGTGAACACCGGGGAGCTGTTTTTT.

J is TRBJ1-4 and V is TRBV7-2; no clear D. The germline V gene has CDR1 SGHTA and CDR2 FQGNSA. Trimming removed 3 bases from V and 7 bases from J, with 9 bases in between. The CDR3 runs to 13 residues. This CDR3 reads CASSFDSGEKLFF. CDR3 in DNA: TGTGCCAGCAGCTTTGATAGCGGTGAAAAACTGTTTTTT.

CDR3: CSVGGRVPYEQYF. DNA for the CDR3: TGCAGCGTTGGAGGCAGGGTCCCCTACGAGCAGTACTTC. The chain carries TRBV29-1 and TRBJ2-7; a possible D gene is TRBD1 (5 bases). Germline V lookup: CDR1 SQVTM, CDR2 ANQGSEA. Trimming removed 4 bases at V and 2 bases at J, with 12 bases between. There are 13 residues in the CDR3.

The chain is built from TRBV9 and TRBJ2-1; possible D gene TRBD1, 5 bases. Trimming removed 0 bases from V and 7 bases from J, with 23 bases in between. The CDR3 is 18 amino acids. Looked up from germline, CDR1 is SGDLS and CDR2 is YYNGEE. Written as DNA, the CDR3 is TGTGCCAGCAGCGTAGAGGGGTTCGGTCCAGGGAAACAAAATGAGCAGTTCTTC. Translated, it gives CASSVEGFGPGKQNEQFF.

This chain connects TRBV19 to TRBJ1-2; possibly TRBD1 for D (5 bases). V dropped 2 bases and J dropped 2 bases, with 6 bases sitting between them. Per the germline V gene, CDR1 is LNHDA and CDR2 is SQIVND (reference sequence). The CDR3 has 13 residues. The CDR3 here is CASSIRQNYGYTF. The CDR3 region has the DNA TGTGCCAGTAGTATAAGACAGAACTATGGCTACACCTTC.

J is TRBJ1-1 and V is TRBV6-5; D remains ambiguous. Trimming cost V 0 bases and J 2 bases, with 7 bases left between them. CDR3 length: 14 amino acids. The germline V gene has CDR1 MNHEY and CDR2 SVGAGI. CDR3 loop: CASSYSGDNTEAFF. For the CDR3, the DNA is TGTGCCAGCAGTTACTCGGGAGATAACACTGAAGCTTTCTTT.

The chain recombines TRBV19 with TRBJ1-5; D is unclear. The CDR3 spans 14 residues. V was pared by 8 bases and J by 4 bases, with 15 bases between. CDR1 is LNHDA and CDR2 is SQIVND in the germline V gene (reference sequence). In DNA, the CDR3 is TGTGCCAGTGTCGACCGAGGCGGAAATCAGCCCCAGCATTTT. Protein: CASVDRGGNQPQHF.

The table lists this clone with many counts. The V and J genes are TRBV6-5 and TRBJ2-1; D is possibly TRBD2 (6 bases). V lost 6 bases and J 7 bases, leaving 13 bases between the germline ends. Germline V gives CDR1 MNHEY, CDR2 SVGAGI. This CDR3 has 13 amino acids. CDR3 DNA: TGTGCCAGCAGCCTTCCAGGGAGGAATGAGCAGTTCTTC. As protein: CASSLPGRNEQFF.

This sequence joins TRBV27 and TRBJ2-2, with a weak D call TRBD1 (5 bases). Germline V CDR1 and CDR2: MNHEY, SMNVEV (reference sequence). The CDR3 consists of 18 residues. V was trimmed by 3 bases and J by 8 bases, leaving 25 bases between them. The DNA of the CDR3 is TGTGCCAGCAGTTTTTTGGTGACAGCGACAGCAATTGGGGGGGAGCTGTTTTTT. Translation gives CASSFLVTATAIGGELFF.

V usage is TRBV19 and J usage is TRBJ1-2; D ambiguous. Per the germline V gene, CDR1 is LNHDA and CDR2 is SQIVND (reference sequence). The CDR3 consists of 13 residues. Trimming removed 2 bases at V and 1 base at J, with 5 bases between. CDR3 region: CASSISGNYGYTF. CDR3 bases: TGTGCCAGTAGTATATCGGGTAACTATGGCTACACCTTC.